This is a list of T cell receptor beta chains from one sample in a study of cytomegalovirus exposure and HLA in healthy donors. Profiling relied on immunoSEQ multiplex PCR, and the TCRdb table lists in-frame clones only, not all of them. Of around 260,000 clones listed, over 70% are singletons. What was sequenced was PBMCs. All receptors derive from a girl aged 2-10 years in good health and CMV-seronegative. Each CDR3 is given with its conserved first and last residue. D genes are given only for firm matches. For some rows the clone size is stated as once, few or many, or as a class when expanded; others skip it.

clone_size	v_call	cdr3_length	d_call	j_call	cdr3_aa	cdr3_nt
NA	TRBV19	14	TRBD2	TRBJ2-5	CASSTSGGQETQYF	TGTGCCAGTAGTACTAGCGGGGGGCAAGAGACCCAGTACTTC
once	TRBV25-1	15	NA	TRBJ2-7	CASSDGPGVQYEQYF	TGTGCCAGCAGTGATGGGCCCGGGGTCCAATACGAGCAGTACTTC
NA	TRBV19	13	NA	TRBJ1-1	CASSPVYLTEAFF	TGTGCCAGTAGCCCTGTGTATCTCACTGAAGCTTTCTTT
NA	TRBV2	13	NA	TRBJ2-7	CASSDQGSYEQYF	TGTGCCAGCAGTGACCAGGGGTCCTACGAGCAGTACTTC
NA	TRBV19	13	NA	TRBJ1-5	CASKGYSNQPQHF	TGTGCCAGTAAGGGGTATAGCAATCAGCCCCAGCATTTT
NA	TRBV9	13	NA	TRBJ2-1	CASSGGSYNEQFF	TGTGCCAGCAGCGGGGGCTCGTACAATGAGCAGTTCTTC
few	TRBV2	15	NA	TRBJ1-2	CASSDNQGRTYGYTF	TGTGCCAGCAGTGATAATCAGGGTCGGACGTATGGCTACACCTTC
once	TRBV7-8	18	TRBD2	TRBJ2-7	CASSLVPRLAGVIHEQYF	TGTGCCAGCAGCTTAGTGCCCCGGCTAGCGGGAGTTATCCACGAGCAGTACTTC
once	TRBV5-1	18	TRBD2	TRBJ2-7	CASSLGTSGNRYTYEQYF	TGCGCCAGCAGCTTAGGGACTAGCGGGAACCGATATACCTACGAGCAGTACTTC
NA	TRBV7-8	14	TRBD1	TRBJ2-1	CASSYRDSYNEQFF	TGTGCCAGCAGCTACCGGGACAGCTACAATGAGCAGTTCTTC
once	TRBV20-1	11	NA	TRBJ2-7	CSASSGGEQYF	TGCAGTGCTAGTTCTGGCGGCGAGCAGTACTTC
NA	TRBV29-1	16	TRBD1	TRBJ2-7	CSILQRQGAVPYEQYF	TGCAGTATCCTCCAAAGACAGGGGGCTGTACCCTACGAGCAGTACTTC
NA	TRBV9	16	TRBD2	TRBJ2-1	CASSPRGREADGEQFF	TGTGCCAGCAGCCCACGCGGGCGGGAGGCCGATGGGGAGCAGTTCTTC
NA	TRBV7-9	17	NA	TRBJ1-1	CASSLRSPVAWNTEAFF	TGTGCCAGCAGCTTACGGAGTCCAGTGGCTTGGAACACTGAAGCTTTCTTT
NA	TRBV27	16	TRBD2	TRBJ2-1	CASSLIGTSGDNEQFF	TGTGCCAGCAGTTTAATCGGGACTAGCGGCGACAATGAGCAGTTCTTC
NA	TRBV5-1	14	TRBD1	TRBJ2-7	CASSFRDSRYEQYF	TGCGCCAGCAGCTTTAGGGACAGCCGCTACGAGCAGTACTTC
NA	TRBV19	13	NA	TRBJ1-5	CASSIGEKEPQHF	TGTGCCAGTAGTATAGGGGAGAAGGAACCCCAGCATTTT
NA	TRBV7-9	13	NA	TRBJ1-2	CASSLGSGYGYTF	TGTGCCAGCAGCTTAGGGAGCGGCTATGGCTACACCTTC
NA	TRBV6-5	14	TRBD2	TRBJ2-1	CATGTSGAYNEQFF	TGTGCCACCGGGACTAGCGGGGCCTACAATGAGCAGTTCTTC
NA	TRBV10-3	14	NA	TRBJ2-7	CAISESTSSYEQYF	TGTGCCATCAGTGAGTCCACCAGCTCCTACGAGCAGTACTTC
few	TRBV7-8	16	TRBD2	TRBJ2-1	CASSLAEAGYTNEQFF	TGTGCCAGCAGCTTAGCGGAAGCGGGATATACAAATGAGCAGTTCTTC
NA	TRBV7-8	14	NA	TRBJ1-5	CASSLGQGTQPQHF	TGTGCCAGCAGCTTAGGGCAGGGCACTCAGCCCCAGCATTTT
NA	TRBV7-6	15	NA	TRBJ2-5	CASSLAGGARETQYF	TGTGCCAGCAGCTTAGCGGGGGGGGCGCGAGAGACCCAGTACTTC
NA	TRBV5-1	15	NA	TRBJ2-5	CASSLGTGFQETQYF	TGCGCCAGCAGCTTGGGAACAGGTTTCCAAGAGACCCAGTACTTC
NA	TRBV5-1	16	TRBD2	TRBJ2-1	CASSSGLAGVSHEQFF	TGCGCCAGCAGCTCGGGACTAGCGGGAGTCAGCCATGAGCAGTTCTTC
few	TRBV28	14	TRBD2	TRBJ2-1	CASILAGGGNEQFF	TGTGCCAGCATACTAGCGGGAGGAGGGAATGAGCAGTTCTTC
NA	TRBV28	15	NA	TRBJ2-7	CASSGEGMRAYEQYF	TGTGCCAGCAGTGGAGAAGGGATGCGGGCCTACGAGCAGTACTTC
NA	TRBV27	16	TRBD2	TRBJ2-3	CASSSWTSGGVNTQYF	TGTGCCAGCAGTTCCTGGACTAGCGGGGGGGTGAATACGCAGTATTTT
once	TRBV5-4	17	NA	TRBJ2-7	CASSLGQGSLTYYEQYF	TGTGCCAGCAGCTTGGGACAAGGAAGCCTTACGTACTACGAGCAGTACTTC
NA	TRBV27	13	NA	TRBJ2-7	CASGLSMSYEQYF	TGTGCCAGCGGTTTATCGATGAGCTACGAGCAGTACTTC
NA	TRBV28	16	TRBD1	TRBJ2-7	CASTIPFGTGRDEQYF	TGTGCCAGCACCATCCCTTTCGGGACAGGGAGGGACGAGCAGTACTTC
once	TRBV6-5	16	NA	TRBJ2-5	CASSYSASRRPETQYF	TGTGCCAGCAGTTACTCGGCTAGCAGAAGACCTGAGACCCAGTACTTC
NA	TRBV30	12	TRBD2	TRBJ2-7	CAWMRGSYEQYF	TGTGCCTGGATGCGGGGGTCCTACGAGCAGTACTTC
NA	TRBV30	14	NA	TRBJ2-7	CAWSQKDRGYEQYF	TGTGCCTGGAGCCAAAAAGACCGGGGGTACGAGCAGTACTTC
NA	TRBV20-1	11	NA	TRBJ2-5	CSAVQQETQYF	TGCAGTGCTGTCCAGCAAGAGACCCAGTACTTC
NA	TRBV2	15	NA	TRBJ2-1	CASSEEREIGAKQFF	TGTGCCAGCAGCGAGGAACGGGAGATAGGCGCGAAGCAGTTCTTC
NA	TRBV7-3	16	NA	TRBJ2-3	CASSQVPGGGVDTQYF	TGTGCCAGCAGCCAAGTACCCGGAGGGGGGGTTGATACGCAGTATTTT
NA	TRBV11-2	17	TRBD1	TRBJ1-3	CASSLGDRGRAGNTIYF	TGTGCCAGCAGCTTAGGTGACAGGGGAAGGGCCGGAAACACCATATATTTT
few	TRBV13	15	TRBD1	TRBJ2-2	CASSEDRVDTGELFF	TGTGCCAGCAGCGAGGACAGGGTCGACACCGGGGAGCTGTTTTTT
NA	TRBV30	15	NA	TRBJ1-4	CAWSGGGATNEKLFF	TGTGCCTGGAGTGGGGGCGGAGCAACTAATGAAAAACTGTTTTTT
NA	TRBV7-2	15	TRBD2	TRBJ2-7	CASSLGLAGTYEQYF	TGTGCCAGCAGCTTAGGTCTAGCGGGGACCTACGAGCAGTACTTC
NA	TRBV6-6	12	NA	TRBJ2-5	CASHGGQETQYF	TGTGCCAGCCACGGGGGCCAAGAGACCCAGTACTTC
NA	TRBV30	16	TRBD1	TRBJ2-7	CAWTPLPGTGGWEQYF	TGTGCCTGGACCCCCCTACCCGGGACAGGGGGTTGGGAGCAGTACTTC
NA	TRBV2	11	NA	TRBJ1-2	CASRSRDGYTF	TGTGCCAGCAGAAGTCGCGATGGCTACACCTTC
NA	TRBV30	10	NA	TRBJ2-7	CAWSADEQYF	TGTGCCTGGAGTGCGGACGAGCAGTACTTC
NA	TRBV5-1	16	TRBD2	TRBJ2-2	CASSQGLAGGFGELFF	TGCGCCAGCAGCCAAGGACTAGCGGGGGGATTCGGGGAGCTGTTTTTT
NA	TRBV7-9	13	NA	TRBJ1-1	CASSLARNTEAFF	TGTGCCAGCAGCTTAGCCAGGAACACTGAAGCTTTCTTT
NA	TRBV5-1	15	TRBD2	TRBJ2-7	CASGLTSGRGYEQYF	TGCGCCAGCGGCCTTACTAGCGGGAGGGGCTACGAGCAGTACTTC
NA	TRBV2	16	NA	TRBJ1-1	CASSEAGAFMNTEAFF	TGTGCCAGCAGTGAAGCGGGAGCGTTCATGAACACTGAAGCTTTCTTT
few	TRBV29-1	16	NA	TRBJ2-7	CSVEDRDGGSGYEQYF	TGCAGCGTTGAAGATCGCGACGGGGGATCGGGATACGAGCAGTACTTC
NA	TRBV7-8	17	TRBD2	TRBJ2-7	CASSPRTSGGAPYEQYF	TGTGCCAGCAGCCCAAGGACTAGCGGGGGGGCCCCCTACGAGCAGTACTTC
NA	TRBV30	19	TRBD2	TRBJ2-7	CAWSVGLGLAGAPSYEQYF	TGTGCCTGGAGTGTCGGGTTAGGACTAGCGGGAGCTCCTTCCTACGAGCAGTACTTC
NA	TRBV28	21	TRBD1	TRBJ1-1	CASSFRLFMYGTGSMNTEAFF	TGTGCCAGCAGTTTTCGGCTTTTTATGTACGGGACAGGGTCCATGAACACTGAAGCTTTCTTT
NA	TRBV7-9	17	TRBD1	TRBJ2-3	CASSAMTGLSFTDTQYF	TGTGCCAGCAGCGCGATGACAGGGTTAAGTTTCACAGATACGCAGTATTTT
NA	TRBV6-1	13	NA	TRBJ2-5	CASSGNGGETQYF	TGTGCCAGCAGTGGTAATGGGGGGGAGACCCAGTACTTC